One and the same sample provided the 13 T cell receptor beta chains below, sequenced in a study of shared clonotypes between healthy human individuals. Only in-frame clones appear in the TCRdb table, and some are missing; sequencing was by immunoSEQ multiplex PCR. In the table there are around 700,000 clones, about 78% of which are singletons. Input material: memory CD4+ T cells sorted from blood. Subset given: CD45RA-negative fraction. The source is a woman in her twenties or thirties in good health.

This chain joins TRBV6-6 and TRBJ2-7; no clear D. The CDR3 covers 13 residues. The germline CDR1 and CDR2 sequences are MNHNY and SVGAGI (reference sequence). The V gene lost 0 bases and the J gene lost 1 base, with 4 bases spanning the gap. In DNA, the CDR3 is TGTGCCAGCAGTTACTCTCAGTCCTACGAGCAGTACTTC. Translated, it gives CASSYSQSYEQYF.

About this clone: Only one base separates this from a far larger clonotype, so it likely reflects a read error. The chain has TRBV5-6 and TRBJ2-5; D possibly corresponds to TRBD1 (6 bases). Germline V gene sequence: CDR1 SGHDT, CDR2 YYEEEE. The CDR3 has 13 residues. The V end was cut by 1 base, the J end by 5 bases, with 9 bases between. CDR3 protein: CASSLLDSETQYF. The CDR3 DNA sequence: TGTGCCAGCAGCTTGCTGGACAGTGAGACCCAGTACTTC. Combining the CDR3 with reference TRBV5-6 and TRBJ2-5 gives the whole variable domain DAGVTQSPTHLIKTRGQQVTLRCSPKSGHDTVSWYQQALGQGPQFIFQYYEEEERQRGNFPDRFSGHQFPNYSSELNVNALLLGDSALYLCASSLLDSETQYFGPGTRLLVL.

The chain combines TRBV19 with TRBJ2-2, with a possible D match to TRBD1 (6 bases). V was cut by 5 bases and J by 2 bases, with 15 bases left in between. Germline CDR1 and CDR2: LNHDA and SQIVND (reference sequence). CDR3 length: 16 amino acids. The CDR3 nucleotides are TGTGCCAGTAGTCTCCAAGGGACAACAAACACCGGGGAGCTGTTTTTT. Translation: CASSLQGTTNTGELFF.

The CDR3: CASSLGRVGNTIYF. The CDR3 DNA is TGTGCCAGCAGCTTAGGCAGGGTTGGAAACACCATATATTTT. This sequence joins TRBV7-6 and TRBJ1-3; the D gene is possibly TRBD1 (5 bases). There are 14 residues in the CDR3. Trimming took 1 base from V and 3 from J, leaving 7 bases between them. CDR1 is SGHVS, CDR2 FNYEAQ, per germline.

V usage is TRBV5-8 and J usage is TRBJ1-1, with unresolved D. CDR1 is SGHTS, CDR2 YDEGEE, per germline. CDR3 length: 17 amino acids. Between the trimmed V and J ends, which lost 2 bases and 5 bases, there was a span of 22 bases. The CDR3 loop is CASSFPLYSGGLTEAFF. The CDR3, as DNA: TGTGCCAGCAGCTTCCCTCTTTATTCAGGAGGATTAACTGAAGCTTTCTTT.

A single count supports this clone. The V gene is TRBV28, the J gene TRBJ1-2; no firm D call. There are 14 residues in the CDR3. Germline CDR1 is MDHEN and CDR2 is SYDVKM. The V gene lost 6 bases and the J gene lost 4 bases, with 15 bases spanning the gap. The CDR3 DNA sequence: TGTGCCAGCAGACGGGGAGTGGTAAGCTATGGCTACACCTTC. As protein: CASRRGVVSYGYTF.

Details on this clone: It may be a read error: a sequence one base away is much more abundant. Other DNA variants within this sample encode the same CDR3. The chain is built from TRBV27 and TRBJ2-3; unclear D gene. In germline, CDR1 is MNHEY, CDR2 SMNVEV (reference sequence). The CDR3 covers 12 residues. Trimming pared 6 bases from V and 0 bases from J, leaving 4 bases between. CDR3 DNA sequence: TGTGCCAGCAGCCGGAGCACAGATACGCAGTATTTT. It specifies CASSRSTDTQYF.

In the case of this clone: The DNA is omitted, as the CDR3 cannot be located on it reliably, and the CDR3 follows TCRdb's listing. The gene calls are TRBV25-1 and TRBJ1-1. From germline, CDR1 is MGHDK and CDR2 SYGVNS. The CDR3 length is 15 residues, termini included. The CDR3 reads CASSTSRGRDTEAFF.

DNA for the CDR3: TGTGCCAGCAGCACGTCCGGGCCCGCGACCTACAATGAGCAGTTCTTC. Amino acids: CASSTSGPATYNEQFF. V is TRBV5-4 and J is TRBJ2-1, with no clear D. The germline V gene has CDR1 SGHNT and CDR2 YYREEE (reference sequence). The CDR3 runs 16 residues. V lost 4 bases and J lost 2, with 16 bases in between.

Remarks on this clone: The sample carries other DNA sequences with the same CDR3. The rearrangement uses TRBV7-9 and TRBJ2-7; D gene ambiguous. This CDR3 has 13 residues. The germline V gene has CDR1 SEHNR and CDR2 FQNEAQ (reference sequence). V shed 2 bases and J shed 2 bases, with 7 bases lying between them. CDR3 amino acids: CASSLTGPYEQYF. The CDR3 DNA is TGTGCCAGCAGCTTAACCGGGCCCTACGAGCAGTACTTC.

The rearrangement uses TRBV7-9 and TRBJ2-7; 7 bases line up with TRBD2. The CDR3 covers 15 residues. CDR1 SEHNR and CDR2 FQNEAQ come from the germline V gene (reference sequence). Trimming at V came to 2 bases and at J to 4 bases, leaving 8 bases not matched to a gene. CDR3 nucleotide sequence: TGTGCCAGCAGCTTATTGGGGGGAGGGCCTTACGAGCAGTACTTC. Its translation is CASSLLGGGPYEQYF.

CDR3 residues: CASSEVGQGGANTGELFF. CDR3 DNA: TGTGCCAGCAGTGAAGTAGGGCAAGGAGGGGCGAACACCGGGGAGCTGTTTTTT. The chain joins TRBV2 to TRBJ2-2; D possibly corresponds to TRBD2 (6 bases). Germline CDR1 SNHLY, CDR2 FYNNEI. The V gene lost 1 base and the J gene lost 0 bases, with 15 bases spanning the gap. The CDR3 contains 18 residues.

This clone was counted a few times. V is TRBV5-1 and J is TRBJ1-1; D is unresolved. Germline values: CDR1 SGHRS, CDR2 YFSETQ. This CDR3 is 13 amino acids long. V was cut by 0 bases and J by 4 bases, with 7 bases left in between. The CDR3 region is CASSLEMVTEAFF. The CDR3 nucleotides read TGCGCCAGCAGCTTGGAGATGGTCACTGAAGCTTTCTTT.